The present T cell receptor beta chain was sequenced within a study of CD8 T cells in Susac syndrome. RNA totalling about 0.45 to 1 ug underwent reverse transcription with random hexamers. Across 54 Vbeta and 13 Jbeta, TCR beta CDR3 was amplified with immunoSEQ multiplex PCR. A single record per CDR3 protein comes from TCRdb applying MiXCR to the immunoSEQ multiplex PCR reads. The table lists about 300,000 distinct CDR3 sequences, about 90% of them singletons. The authors negatively isolated CD8+ and CD4+ T cells and FACS-enriched TEMRA cells. Comment on this clonotype: The target antigen is unknown.

Study observations and caveats: Acknowledgment was made by the study that its TCR sequencing and HLA analysis involved a relatively small number of individuals.

This CDR3 contains 14 residues. Germline V gene lookup returns CDR1 SGHNT and CDR2 YYREEE (reference sequence). V lost 6 bases to trimming and J lost 5 bases, with 17 bases between them. Sequencing was carried out using CD4+ T cells from PBMCs. The origin of this receptor is a human donor with multiple sclerosis. This chain links TRBV5-4 with TRBJ1-1, with D unresolved. CDR3 amino acids: CASTPVGVGTEAFF. In nucleotides, the CDR3 is TGTGCCAGCACCCCCGTTGGGGTAGGGACTGAAGCTTTCTTT.